A single T cell receptor (beta chain) is shown here with its context. Its specificity is unknown. This sample stems from a study of beta chain features in type 1 diabetes. Overall study context: Cell yields, gender and age were similar in healthy donors and patients.

Of the isolated RNA, all was reverse transcribed, and so the sequenced material was expressed TCRB transcripts. Sequencing was performed with immunoSEQ multiplex PCR; in TCRdb, only in-frame clones are kept and a portion is missing. The sample carries roughly 350,000 clones, 8% to 10% recorded once. Study-level results: Shortening of TCRB CDR3s, moderate but significant, appeared in all four CD4+ subsets of Type 1 diabetes patients. It was not settled here whether HLA type affects TCRB rearrangement. The naive, central memory and Treg TCRB repertoires looked more alike in patients than they did in healthy donors.

V lost 2 bases to trimming and J lost 5 bases; unmatched junction nucleotides: 5. Germline V gives CDR1 MNHEY, CDR2 SVGAGI. CDR3 length: 15 amino acids. The sample taken for sequencing was central memory CD4+ T cells from blood. The chain links TRBV6-5 to TRBJ1-5; 8 nucleotides align to TRBD1. The clonotype comes from a man between 25 and 39 years old with type 1 diabetes. CDR3 nucleotide sequence: TGTGCCAGCAGTTACGCAGGGGGCGTCGATCAGCCCCAGCATTTT. Its translation: CASSYAGGVDQPQHF.